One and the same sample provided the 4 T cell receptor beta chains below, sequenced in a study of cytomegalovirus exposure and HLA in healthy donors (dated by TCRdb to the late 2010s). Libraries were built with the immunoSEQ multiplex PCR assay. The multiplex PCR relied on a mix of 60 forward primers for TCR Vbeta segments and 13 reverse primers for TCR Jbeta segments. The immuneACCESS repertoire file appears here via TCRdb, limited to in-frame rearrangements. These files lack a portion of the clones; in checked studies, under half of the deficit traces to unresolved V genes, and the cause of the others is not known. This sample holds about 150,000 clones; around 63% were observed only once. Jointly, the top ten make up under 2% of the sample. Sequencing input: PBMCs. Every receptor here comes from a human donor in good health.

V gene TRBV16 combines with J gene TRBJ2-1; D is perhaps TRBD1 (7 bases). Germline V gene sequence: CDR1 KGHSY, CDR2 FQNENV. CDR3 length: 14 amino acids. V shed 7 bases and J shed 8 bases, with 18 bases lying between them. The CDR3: CASISARGVDEQFF. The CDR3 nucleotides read TGTGCCAGCATCTCCGCCAGGGGGGTCGATGAGCAGTTCTTC. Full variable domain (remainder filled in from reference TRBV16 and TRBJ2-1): GEEVAQTPKHLVRGEGQKAKLYCAPIKGHSYVFWYQQVLKNEFKFLISFQNENVFDETGMPKERFSAKCLPNSPCSLEIQATKLEDSAVYFCASISARGVDEQFFGPGTRLTVL.

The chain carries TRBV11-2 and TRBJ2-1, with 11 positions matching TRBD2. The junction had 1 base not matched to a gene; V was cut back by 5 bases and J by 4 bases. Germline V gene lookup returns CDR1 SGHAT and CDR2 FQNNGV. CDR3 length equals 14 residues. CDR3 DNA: TGTGCCAGCAGCAGACTAGCGGGATACAATGAGCAGTTCTTC. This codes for CASSRLAGYNEQFF.

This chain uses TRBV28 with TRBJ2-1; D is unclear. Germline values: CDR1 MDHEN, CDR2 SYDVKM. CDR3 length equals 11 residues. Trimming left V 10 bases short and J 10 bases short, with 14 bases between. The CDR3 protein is CATLSNNEQFF. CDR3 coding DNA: TGTGCCACCCTGTCTAATAACGAGCAGTTCTTC.

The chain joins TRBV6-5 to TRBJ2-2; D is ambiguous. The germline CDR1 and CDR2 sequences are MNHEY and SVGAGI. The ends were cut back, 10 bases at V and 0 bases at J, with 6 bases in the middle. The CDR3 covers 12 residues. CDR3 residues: CATRANTGELFF. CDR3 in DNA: TGTGCCACCCGGGCGAACACCGGGGAGCTGTTTTTT.